This TCR beta chain stems from a study of shared clonotypes between healthy human individuals. Study-level results: In several donors, about 5% of naive CD4 clonotypes appeared in common.

As for this clone: No antigen is known for it.

With 4 bases removed from V and 0 bases from J, the gap between germline ends came to 7 bases. The germline V gene has CDR1 MRHNA and CDR2 SNTAGT. There are 13 residues in the CDR3. Sorted-subset replicate PCR reactions contained 200 to 250 ng DNA, corresponding to tens of thousands of T cell genomes. The method was immunoSEQ multiplex PCR; TCRdb's version includes in-frame clones alone and lacks a portion of them. Among hundreds of thousands of clones, 73% were seen once, and the ten largest hold more than 1.5%. The sample taken for sequencing was memory CD4+ T cells sorted from blood. Subset described: CD45RA-negative fraction. This clonotype was sampled from a woman aged 25 to 39 in good health. The rearrangement joins TRBV6-4 to TRBJ2-7; D remains unclear. The CDR3 DNA reads TGTGCCAGCAGTGCCCCGAGCTCCTACGAGCAGTACTTC. Its protein is CASSAPSSYEQYF.